These T cell receptor beta chains were read from a single sample in a study of blood T cells in healthy people across ages. MiXCR was run by TCRdb on the 5' RACE reads, yielding one entry per CDR3 protein. This sample has 1.5 million to 2 million distinct CDR3 sequences, with 39% found just once. The sample was blood. The receptors were sampled from a human donor in good health. Each CDR3 is given with its conserved first and last residue. Each record gives: CDR3 length, D gene, clone size, V gene, J gene, CDR3 DNA, CDR3 protein. A D gene is named only where the DNA matches it firmly. The size field is filled for only some rows; it gives once, few, many or a size class.

>13|.|.|TRBV12-3/TRBV12-4|TRBJ2-5
TGTGCCAGCAGTTTCCATTCCCAAGAGACCCAGTACTTC
CASSFHSQETQYF
>15|TRBD1|few|TRBV7-2|TRBJ1-6
TGTGCCAGCAGCTTAGGGGACAGGGGTAATTCACCCCTCCACTTT
CASSLGDRGNSPLHF
>15|.|.|TRBV7-2|TRBJ2-1
TGTGCCAGCAGCACCCCTGGACAGCAGACCAATGAGCAGTTCTTC
CASSTPGQQTNEQFF
>13|.|.|TRBV10-3|TRBJ2-5
TGTGCCATCCGACGGCTGGGGCAAGAGACCCAGTACTTC
CAIRRLGQETQYF
>15|.|.|TRBV24-1|TRBJ2-5
TGTGCCACCAGTCCGACAGCCGATAGAATGGAGACCCAGTACTTC
CATSPTADRMETQYF
>12|.|.|TRBV27|TRBJ2-7
TGTGCCAGCAGTTTTATAGGGAACGAGCAGTACTTC
CASSFIGNEQYF
>15|.|few|TRBV5-4|TRBJ1-2
TGTGCCAGCAGCTTGGAGGGTGTTACTAACTATGGCTACACCTTC
CASSLEGVTNYGYTF
>14|TRBD1|.|TRBV10-3|TRBJ2-7
TGTGCCATCAGTGGGGGACAGGGGGTTTACGAGCAGTACTTC
CAISGGQGVYEQYF
>16|.|.|TRBV9|TRBJ1-2
TGTGCCAGCAGCGTAGAATCGCAGGGAATGAACTATGGCTACACCTTC
CASSVESQGMNYGYTF
>14|.|.|TRBV20-1|TRBJ1-5
TGCAGTGCTGGGGGGCAGGAGGGGAATCAGCCCCAGCATTTT
CSAGGQEGNQPQHF
>17|TRBD1|.|TRBV12-3/TRBV12-4|TRBJ2-3
TGTGCCAGCAGGCTAGCTACAGGGGTTACGTCTCCAGATACGCAGTATTTT
CASRLATGVTSPDTQYF
>15|.|.|TRBV25-1|TRBJ1-2
TGTGCCAGCAGTTCAGTTAGGGGGGAGAACTATGGCTACACCTTC
CASSSVRGENYGYTF
>18|.|.|TRBV6-5|TRBJ1-4
TGTGCCAGCAGTTACGGGGTAGGGCAACCCGTCTCTAATGAAAAACTGTTTTTT
CASSYGVGQPVSNEKLFF
>16|TRBD1|few|TRBV11-2|TRBJ1-1
TGTGCCAGCAGCTTAGGGACAGGGGGCTGGGACACTGAAGCTTTCTTT
CASSLGTGGWDTEAFF
>15|TRBD1|.|TRBV29-1|TRBJ2-5
TGCAGCGTTGAAGGGGGACAGCTATACCAAGAGACCCAGTACTTC
CSVEGGQLYQETQYF
>13|.|.|TRBV12-3/TRBV12-4|TRBJ2-5
TGTGCCAGCAGTTTTTTCAGGGTTGGGGAGCAGTACTTC
CASSFFRVGEQYF
>16|.|.|TRBV24-1|TRBJ2-2
TGTGCCACCAGTGACGGGGGGCAGGGACCCACCGGGGAGCTGTTTTTT
CATSDGGQGPTGELFF
>16|.|.|TRBV11-2|TRBJ2-3
TGTGCCAGCAGCTCGCTTTCGGGGCGGAACGGAGATACGCAGTATTTT
CASSSLSGRNGDTQYF
>15|TRBD1|.|TRBV5-1|TRBJ2-1
TGCACCAGCAGCTTGGGACAGGGGGACTACAATGAGCAGTTCTTC
CTSSLGQGDYNEQFF
>13|.|.|TRBV3-1|TRBJ1-4
TGTGCCAGCAGCCAAATAATATCCGAAAAACTGTTTTTT
CASSQIISEKLFF
>15|TRBD1|.|TRBV5-1|TRBJ2-7
TGCGCCAGCAGCTTGGAGGGACAGGAGCCCAACGAGCAGTACTTC
CASSLEGQEPNEQYF
>16|.|.|TRBV12-3/TRBV12-4|TRBJ2-5
TGCGCCAGCAGTTTTTCGACGGAAATTAGGGGAGAGACCCAGTACTTC
CASSFSTEIRGETQYF
>18|.|.|TRBV4-2|TRBJ1-5
TGTGCCAGCAGCCAAGGATCAACTCAGAGTGCTAGCAGGGAGCCCCAGCATTTT
CASSQGSTQSASREPQHF
>17|.|few|TRBV28|TRBJ2-3
TGTGCCAGCAGTTTCGTATCTAGCATCCCCATTGGGGATACGCAGTATTTT
CASSFVSSIPIGDTQYF
>17|.|.|TRBV5-1|TRBJ2-4
TGCGCCAGCAGCTTGGTCCCAGGGGCCATAGCCAAAAACATTCAGTACTTC
CASSLVPGAIAKNIQYF
>14|.|.|TRBV20-1|TRBJ2-1
TGCAGTGCTAGCCCCCAAACATTTCGGGATGAGCAGTTCTTC
CSASPQTFRDEQFF
>18|.|.|TRBV6-2/TRBV6-3|TRBJ2-5
TGTGCCAGCAGTTACGATTGGCCTTCGGCGGGGATCCAAGAGACCCAGTACTTC
CASSYDWPSAGIQETQYF
>16|.|.|TRBV7-3|TRBJ2-1
TGTGCCAGCAGCTTAGAGGGAACCTTCTTAGAGAATGAGCAGTTCTTC
CASSLEGTFLENEQFF
>16|.|.|TRBV10-3|TRBJ1-2
TGTGCCATCAGTGAAAGGCAGGAACCCCAAAACTATGGCTACACCTTC
CAISERQEPQNYGYTF
>14|.|.|TRBV2|TRBJ1-2
TGTGCCAGCAGTGAGAACATTGCTAACTATGGTTACACCTTC
CASSENIANYGYTF
>12|.|.|TRBV24-1|TRBJ2-5
TGTGCCACCAGTGGGGGTTCTCAAGAGCAGTACTTC
CATSGGSQEQYF
>15|.|few|TRBV5-1|TRBJ2-3
TGCGCCAGCAGCTTCTCAGGGGCCCTCACAGATACGCAGTATTTT
CASSFSGALTDTQYF
>15|TRBD1|few|TRBV6-2/TRBV6-3|TRBJ2-1
TGTGCCAGCAGGCCCGGGACAGGGGAGTACAATGAGCAGTTCTTC
CASRPGTGEYNEQFF
>14|TRBD1|few|TRBV20-1|TRBJ1-2
TGCAGTGCACCTCCCGGGACAGGGCTCTATGGCTACACCTTC
CSAPPGTGLYGYTF
>14|TRBD1|many|TRBV5-1|TRBJ2-3
TGCGCCAGCAGCTTAGGGACAGGATCTGATACGCAGTATTTT
CASSLGTGSDTQYF
>15|TRBD1|.|TRBV3-1|TRBJ2-5
TGTGCCAGCACTCCGACAGGGGCCAGGGGAGAGACCCAGTACTTC
CASTPTGARGETQYF
>16|TRBD2|.|TRBV20-1|TRBJ2-5
TGCAGTGCTAGAGATAAGCTAGCGGGACCCCAAGAGACCCAGTACTTC
CSARDKLAGPQETQYF
>16|.|once|TRBV20-1|TRBJ2-7
TGCAGTGTCTGGTCCCCGGGGGCAAAAATAACCTACGAGCAGTACTTC
CSVWSPGAKITYEQYF
>14|TRBD1|.|TRBV6-2/TRBV6-3|TRBJ1-1
TGTGCCACCACCCTTTTAGAGGGGGCCACTGAAGCTTTCTTT
CATTLLEGATEAFF
>15|TRBD1|.|TRBV12-3/TRBV12-4|TRBJ2-7
TGTGCCAGCAGTTCGATGACAGGGGTCCCCTACGAGCAGTACTTC
CASSSMTGVPYEQYF
>14|TRBD1|many|TRBV10-3|TRBJ2-7
TGTGCCATCAAAGTCGCAGGGGGCGCGGGGGAGCAGTACTTC
CAIKVAGGAGEQYF
>15|.|.|TRBV10-3|TRBJ1-4
TGTGCCATCAGTGGGAAGTGGGAGACTAATGAAAAACTGTTTTTT
CAISGKWETNEKLFF
>15|TRBD1|few|TRBV29-1|TRBJ1-1
TGCAGCGTTGAACTACAGGGGGCAAAGAACACTGAAGCTTTCTTT
CSVELQGAKNTEAFF
>12|.|.|TRBV20-1|TRBJ1-5
TGCAGTGCTAGCCTTTCCAATCAGCCCCAGCATTTT
CSASLSNQPQHF
>16|.|few|TRBV12-3/TRBV12-4|TRBJ1-2
TGTGCCAGCAGTCCGCCAACAGGGTCGGGAGTCTATGGCTACACCTTC
CASSPPTGSGVYGYTF
>13|TRBD1|few|TRBV29-1|TRBJ2-1
TGCAGCTCCGGGACAGACTTATACAATGAGCAGTTCTTC
CSSGTDLYNEQFF
>14|.|few|TRBV10-3|TRBJ1-1
TGTGCCATCAGTGGGAAGGGCGGGAACACTGAAGCTTTCTTT
CAISGKGGNTEAFF
>16|TRBD1|.|TRBV6-2/TRBV6-3|TRBJ2-7
TGTGCCAGCAGTTACTCGACACGGGACAGCACCTACGAGCAGTACTTC
CASSYSTRDSTYEQYF
>13|.|.|TRBV29-1|TRBJ1-2
TGCAGCACCGCCGTTGGAGGGAGGGGCTTATACACCTTC
CSTAVGGRGLYTF
>13|.|.|TRBV5-1|TRBJ2-7
TGCGCCAGCACGTCGCCGGATAACTACGAGCAGTACTTC
CASTSPDNYEQYF
>17|.|.|TRBV6-1|TRBJ2-7
TGTGTCAGCAGTGGAGGGGGAGTGTCAGAAGCTTACTACGAGCAGTACTTC
CVSSGGGVSEAYYEQYF
>14|TRBD1|many|TRBV5-1|TRBJ1-2
TGCGCCAGCAGCTTGGCCGGGACAGGAGATGGCTACACCTTC
CASSLAGTGDGYTF